A single sample gave rise to the 32 T cell receptor beta chains below, sequenced in a study of regulatory T cells in long-lasting Graves disease. Described time point: newly diagnosed GD, antithyroid drugs for less than 3 months. Researchers made the TCR library from RNA that was extracted from PBMCs. To make TCR beta libraries, researchers used iRepertoire HTBI primers and Arm-PCR of CDR3 regions. One entry per CDR3 protein results from TCRdb running MiXCR on the multiplex PCR reads. The table records some 400,000 distinct CDR3 sequences, 15% of them present only once. These records were also assigned to another study, of T cells in Graves' hyperthyroidism and ophthalmopathy.

Here the sequenced sample was peripheral blood mononuclear cells (PBMCs), taken at new diagnosis, from a patient treated with antithyroid drugs. The receptors stem from a woman in her twenties or thirties with Graves disease.

This clonotype has at least ten counts. The V gene is TRBV12-5, the J gene TRBJ2-7, with D perhaps assigned TRBD1 or TRBD2 (5 bases each). CDR1 is LGHNT, CDR2 FRNRAP, per germline. V shed 6 bases and J shed 2 bases, with 11 bases lying between them. The CDR3 has 13 amino acids. The CDR3 loop is CASGPRGTYEQYF. The CDR3 nucleotides read TGTGCTAGTGGCCCCCGGGGCACCTACGAGCAGTACTTC.

This clonotype was found a few times. The chain couples TRBV30 to TRBJ1-1; no reliable D call. The germline CDR1 and CDR2 sequences are GTSNPN and SVGIG (reference sequence). The germline V and J ends were trimmed by 1 base and 4 bases, with 10 bases remaining between them. The CDR3 is made up of 13 amino acids. CDR3 loop: CAWSAFSGTEAFF. The CDR3 nucleotides are TGTGCCTGGAGTGCATTTTCTGGCACTGAAGCTTTCTTT.

This clonotype was seen a few times. This sequence joins TRBV2 and TRBJ2-7; 12 nucleotides line up with TRBD2. The CDR3 has 18 amino acids. Trimming at V came to 0 bases and at J to 0 bases, leaving 6 bases not matched to a gene. From germline, CDR1 is SNHLY and CDR2 FYNNEI. The DNA for the CDR3 is TGTGCCAGCAGTGAAGCAGGGCTAGCGGGAGGGCCCTCCTACGAGCAGTACTTC. Residues: CASSEAGLAGGPSYEQYF.

The chain combines TRBV29-1 with TRBJ2-7; D may be TRBD2 (7 bases). Germline V lookup: CDR1 SQVTM, CDR2 ANQGSEA. V was cut by 4 bases and J by 6 bases, with 16 bases left in between. The CDR3 is 13 amino acids. DNA of the CDR3: TGCAGCGTTGCAAACAGGGAGGGACTCGAGCAGTACTTC. Translating it yields CSVANREGLEQYF.

With regard to this clonotype: This may stem from a read error, because a much larger clone lies one nucleotide away. The final CDR3 position lacks the conserved phenylalanine or tryptophan, pointing to a likely read error. The V and J genes are TRBV12-3 or TRBV12-4 and TRBJ2-7, with TRBD2 as a possible D gene (5 bases). V was pared by 8 bases and J by 1 base, with 12 bases between. The CDR3 totals 13 residues. The CDR3 nucleotides are TGTGCCAGCGGTCGGACTGATTCCTACGAGCAGTACATC. This sequence encodes CASGRTDSYEQYI.

About this clonotype itself: The junction does not match germline at one end; this may be a read error. The V gene is TRBV14, the J gene TRBJ2-2; D might be TRBD2 (5 bases). The length of the CDR3 is 13 residues. Germline CDR1 reads SGHDN; CDR2 reads FVKESK. The CDR3 DNA is TGTGCCAGCAGCCCAGTTAGGGCCGGGGAGCCGTTTTTT. Its translation is CASSPVRAGEPFF. The whole variable domain, filled in from reference TRBV14 and TRBJ2-2, reads EAGVTQFPSHSVIEKGQTVTLRCDPISGHDNLYWYRRVMGKEIKFLLHFVKESKQDESGMPNNRFLAERTGGTYSTLKVQPAELEDSGVYFCASSPVRAGEPFFGEGSRLTVL.

This clonotype came up a few times. This chain connects TRBV29-1 to TRBJ2-1; 14 bases are shared with TRBD2. The V segment lost 6 bases and the J segment 5 bases; nucleotides outside the gene matches: 9. This CDR3 comprises 16 residues. CDR1 and CDR2 (germline): SQVTM, ANQGSEA. CDR3 sequence reads: CSVQGTSGSLNNEQFF. CDR3 nucleotide sequence: TGCAGCGTCCAAGGGACTAGCGGGAGTTTAAACAATGAGCAGTTCTTC.

Many counts were recorded for this clonotype. The chain joins TRBV11-1 to TRBJ2-1; 7 bases line up with TRBD1. The DNA end is more similar to TRBJ2-5, so the J call may be wrong. Germline CDR1 reads SGHAT; CDR2 reads FQDESV (reference sequence). The CDR3 runs 15 residues. The CDR3 DNA follows: TGTGCCAGCAGATCCAGTTACAGGGGAAGAGAGACCCAGTACTTC. It is translated as CASRSSYRGRETQYF.

Many counts were recorded for this clonotype. CDR3 residues: CASSEPQWNTEAFF. In DNA, the CDR3 is TGTGCCAGCAGTGAACCCCAGTGGAACACTGAAGCTTTCTTT. The chain combines TRBV2 with TRBJ1-1; D uncertain. Germline CDR1 SNHLY, CDR2 FYNNEI. Trimming left V 2 bases short and J 1 base short, with 8 bases between. The CDR3 loop spans 14 amino acids.

The rearrangement joins TRBV11-2 to TRBJ2-2, with D maybe TRBD2 (6 bases). Trimming took off 6 bases at V and 8 bases at J, with 7 bases between the two ends. Germline-derived CDR1 and CDR2 are SGHAT and FQNNGV. This CDR3 region has 11 residues. The CDR3 here is CASRGGGELFF. Here the CDR3 DNA reads TGTGCCAGCAGAGGAGGGGGGGAGCTGTTTTTT.

This clonotype was recorded many times. This rearrangement joins TRBV29-1 to TRBJ2-3, with no clear D. The V and J ends lost 3 bases and 4 bases respectively, with 11 bases between them. This CDR3 region has 13 residues. Germline V gene data show CDR1 as SQVTM and CDR2 as ANQGSEA. The CDR3 DNA sequence: TGCAGCGTTGATGCAGATGTTGCAGATACGCAGTATTTT. It translates to CSVDADVADTQYF.

This clonotype was seen a handful of times. This chain uses TRBV19 with TRBJ2-2; no clear D. The CDR3 is 14 residues long. Trimming shortened V by 7 bases and J by 0 bases, and 9 bases separated the two germline ends. CDR1 LNHDA and CDR2 SQIVND come from the germline V gene (reference sequence). The CDR3 DNA reads TGTGCCAGTAAGCCGACCCCGAACACCGGGGAGCTGTTTTTT. Amino acid sequence: CASKPTPNTGELFF.

The table lists this clonotype with a few counts. This chain connects TRBV20-1 to TRBJ1-5; 7 bases are shared with TRBD1. CDR1 and CDR2 from the germline V gene are DFQATT and SNEGSKA (reference sequence). This CDR3 is built from 14 residues. Losses at the gene ends were 0 bases for V and 5 bases for J; bases not matched to a gene: 4. The CDR3 coding sequence is TGCAGTGCTAGAGAGGGACAGTCGGATCAGCCCCAGCATTTT. Translated, it gives CSAREGQSDQPQHF.

This clonotype was picked up a small number of times. The genes are TRBV15 and TRBJ1-4; D is perhaps TRBD1 (5 bases). CDR3 length: 14 amino acids. Germline CDR1 LNHNV, CDR2 YYDKDF (reference sequence). V shed 5 bases and J shed 11 bases, with 18 bases lying between them. For the CDR3, the DNA is TGTGCCACCAGCCGGGACCGCACTAAGGAGAAACTGTTTTTT. Translation: CATSRDRTKEKLFF.

J is TRBJ1-2 and V is TRBV20-1; no definite D call. The CDR3 covers 13 residues. Germline V gene lookup returns CDR1 DFQATT and CDR2 SNEGSKA (reference sequence). Trimming stripped 3 bases from V and 4 bases from J, with 12 bases between. CDR3 nucleotide sequence: TGCAGTGCTAGTCCGGACTATAGCTATGGCTACACCTTC. It specifies CSASPDYSYGYTF.

This clonotype was seen ten or more times. The genes are TRBV12-3 or TRBV12-4 and TRBJ1-1; D not resolved. V was trimmed by 2 bases and J by 1 base, leaving 17 bases between them. The CDR3 length is 17 residues. CDR3 residues: CASSLWPSVLGNTEAFF. The CDR3 region has the DNA TGTGCCAGCAGTTTATGGCCATCTGTCTTGGGGAACACTGAAGCTTTCTTT.

This clonotype was detected many times. The junction does not match germline at one end; this may be a read error. The V gene is TRBV14, the J gene TRBJ2-5, with 11 bases aligning to TRBD2. The CDR3 contains 14 residues. Germline loops: CDR1 SGHDN, CDR2 FVKESK. CDR3 coding DNA: TGTGCCAGCAGCCAAGCCCTGGGACTAGCGGAATCGCACTTC. It encodes CASSQALGLAESHF.

The chain combines TRBV10-1 with TRBJ2-5, with no clear D. V lost 0 bases to trimming and J lost 2 bases, with 7 bases between them. The CDR3 spans 14 residues. Germline loops: CDR1 WNHNN, CDR2 SYGVQD (reference sequence). In DNA form, the CDR3 reads TGCGCCAGCAGTGAGTCAGCAGGACAAGAGACCCAGTACTTC. Amino acids: CASSESAGQETQYF.

This chain connects TRBV10-3 to TRBJ2-1; weak D call: TRBD2 (6 bases). Trimming stripped 4 bases from V and 6 bases from J, with 13 bases between. CDR1 is ENHRY and CDR2 is SYGVKD in the germline V gene. The CDR3 has 14 amino acids. CDR3 residues: CAISAELGGNEQFF. As DNA, the CDR3 is TGTGCCATCAGTGCGGAGTTGGGGGGCAATGAGCAGTTCTTC.

V usage is TRBV15 and J usage is TRBJ2-7; D is undetermined. Per the germline V gene, CDR1 is LNHNV and CDR2 is YYDKDF (reference sequence). V lost 0 bases and J lost 5, with 11 bases in between. The CDR3 spans 14 residues. CDR3: CATSRDPAGDEQYF. CDR3 nucleotide sequence: TGTGCCACCAGCAGAGATCCCGCTGGGGACGAGCAGTACTTC.

The chain is built from TRBV9 and TRBJ2-3; 11 bases are a match to TRBD2. Germline V gene data show CDR1 as SGDLS and CDR2 as YYNGEE. The CDR3 consists of 16 residues. Trimming at V came to 4 bases and at J to 8 bases, leaving 12 bases not matched to a gene. The DNA for the CDR3 is TGTGCCAGCAGCCCGGGGACTAGCGGCCTGCTGAGTACGCAGTATTTT. It yields the protein CASSPGTSGLLSTQYF. Filled out from reference TRBV9 and TRBJ2-3, the complete variable domain reads DSGVTQTPKHLITATGQRVTLRCSPRSGDLSVYWYQQSLDQGLQFLIQYYNGEERAKGNILERFSAQQFPDLHSELNLSSLELGDSALYFCASSPGTSGLLSTQYFGPGTRLTVL.

In its sample, this clonotype was seen many times. The chain couples TRBV7-8 to TRBJ2-1; 16 bases align to TRBD2. The CDR3 is 15 residues long. V was pared by 3 bases and J by 9 bases, with 2 bases of the junction left unmatched. CDR1 and CDR2 (germline): SGHVS, FQNEAQ. The CDR3 DNA is TGTGCCAGCAGCTTCGGGACTAGCGGGAGGGGTGAGCAGTTCTTC. Translated: CASSFGTSGRGEQFF.

The chain has TRBV19 and TRBJ1-1; unclear D gene. V was clipped by 0 bases and J by 1 base, with 9 bases between them. The CDR3 loop spans 15 amino acids. CDR1 and CDR2 from the germline V gene are LNHDA and SQIVND (reference sequence). The CDR3 DNA reads as TGTGCCAGTAGTATAGAGCCAGCCCCGAACACTGAAGCTTTCTTT. It translates to CASSIEPAPNTEAFF.

This clonotype was seen at least ten times. The chain uses TRBV20-1 and TRBJ2-1; TRBD2 matches 14 bases. J was trimmed by 8 bases and V by 0 bases; bases with no gene match: 12. The CDR3 consists of 18 residues. From germline, CDR1 is DFQATT and CDR2 SNEGSKA (reference sequence). The CDR3 loop is CSAREEIPGLAGVYEQFF. The CDR3 nucleotides read TGCAGTGCTAGAGAGGAGATACCGGGACTAGCGGGAGTCTATGAGCAGTTCTTC.

The V gene is TRBV3-1, the J gene TRBJ2-1; D might be TRBD1 or TRBD2, each matching 5 bases. CDR1 LGHDT and CDR2 YNNKEL come from the germline V gene (reference sequence). V was clipped by 0 bases and J by 1 base, with 16 bases between them. The CDR3 length is 18 residues. The CDR3 sequence is CASSQDPQVGVSYNEQFF. The CDR3 coding sequence is TGTGCCAGCAGCCAAGATCCTCAGGTGGGGGTTTCCTACAATGAGCAGTTCTTC.

This clonotype was found many times. The J gene is TRBJ2-7, the V gene TRBV6-1; perhaps TRBD1 as D (5 bases). From germline, CDR1 is MNHNS and CDR2 SASEGT. The CDR3 runs to 15 residues. Trimming left V 1 base short and J 1 base short, with 11 bases between. CDR3 in amino acids: CASSEGNRLSYEQYF. The DNA for the CDR3 is TGTGCCAGCAGTGAAGGAAACAGGTTGTCCTACGAGCAGTACTTC.

This clonotype has just a few counts. This chain uses TRBV28 with TRBJ1-2; D ambiguous. CDR3 length: 13 amino acids. Trimming stripped 2 bases from V and 7 bases from J, with 11 bases between. Germline loops: CDR1 MDHEN, CDR2 SYDVKM. The CDR3: CASSLVGLGGYTF. The CDR3, as DNA: TGTGCCAGCAGTTTAGTGGGTCTCGGTGGCTACACCTTC.

This clonotype was recorded at least ten times. Here the CDR3 reads CASSPLRRWKDTQYF. The CDR3 region has the DNA TGTGCCAGCAGCCCCCTTCGGCGGTGGAAAGATACGCAGTATTTT. The rearrangement links TRBV7-2 to TRBJ2-3; no definite D call. The CDR3 covers 15 residues. Per the germline V gene, CDR1 is SGHTA and CDR2 is FQGNSA. The V gene lost 5 bases and the J gene lost 5 bases, with 17 bases spanning the gap.

In its sample, this clonotype was seen many times. This sequence joins TRBV30 and TRBJ1-2; D perhaps matches TRBD1 (5 bases). Trimming pared 2 bases from V and 5 bases from J, leaving 15 bases between. Germline V gene lookup returns CDR1 GTSNPN and CDR2 SVGIG (reference sequence). CDR3 length equals 14 residues. The CDR3: CAWSLKGTDYGYTF. CDR3 sequence (DNA): TGTGCCTGGAGTTTAAAAGGGACGGATTATGGCTACACCTTC.

The chain combines TRBV19 with TRBJ1-1; D may be TRBD1 (6 bases). The V gene's germline CDR1 is LNHDA and CDR2 SQIVND (reference sequence). V dropped 8 bases and J dropped 2 bases, with 12 bases sitting between them. The CDR3 contains 13 residues. The CDR3 reads CASAGHQNTEAFF. As DNA, the CDR3 is TGTGCCAGTGCGGGACACCAAAACACTGAAGCTTTCTTT.

V usage is TRBV6-5 and J usage is TRBJ1-5; D is unclear. Germline V gene data show CDR1 as MNHEY and CDR2 as SVGAGI. The CDR3 totals 16 residues. Trimming stripped 0 bases from V and 2 bases from J, with 11 bases between. The DNA of the CDR3 is TGTGCCAGCAGTTACTCTTCCGTTGAGGGCAATCAGCCCCAGCATTTT. Residues: CASSYSSVEGNQPQHF.

The chain links TRBV7-9 to TRBJ2-1; D ambiguous. Germline lookup yields CDR1 SEHNR and CDR2 FQNEAQ (reference sequence). With 1 base removed from V and 15 bases from J, the gap between germline ends came to 16 bases. The CDR3 loop spans 13 amino acids. CDR3 sequence reads: CASSLVTAGEWFF. The CDR3 DNA reads as TGTGCCAGCAGCTTAGTCACGGCAGGCGAGTGGTTCTTC.